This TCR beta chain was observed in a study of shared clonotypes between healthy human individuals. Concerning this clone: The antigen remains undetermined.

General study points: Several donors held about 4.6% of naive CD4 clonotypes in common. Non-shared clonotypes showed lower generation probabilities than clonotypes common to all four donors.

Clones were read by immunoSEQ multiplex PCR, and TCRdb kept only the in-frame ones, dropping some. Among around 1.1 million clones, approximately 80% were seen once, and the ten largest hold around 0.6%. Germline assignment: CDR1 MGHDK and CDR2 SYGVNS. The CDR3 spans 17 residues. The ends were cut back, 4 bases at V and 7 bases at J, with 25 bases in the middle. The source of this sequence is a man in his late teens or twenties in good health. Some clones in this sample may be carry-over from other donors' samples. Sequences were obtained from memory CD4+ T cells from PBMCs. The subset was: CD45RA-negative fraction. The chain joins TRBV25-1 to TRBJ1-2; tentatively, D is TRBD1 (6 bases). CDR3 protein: CASSAPWGRGRRGGYTF. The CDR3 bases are TGTGCCAGCAGTGCACCCTGGGGCAGGGGAAGGAGGGGTGGCTACACCTTC.